The 23 T cell receptor beta chains presented below share a single source sample, sequenced in a study of response to subunit inactivated influenza vaccine. TCRdb processed the RT-PCR reads anew with MiXCR; each CDR3 protein has one entry. The repertoire includes fewer than 750,000 distinct CDR3 sequences, about 14% of them detected once, and around 10% sits in the top ten. The input for sequencing was PBMCs from blood, taken about 13 days after vaccination. The origin of the receptors is a man in his fifties who received an inactivated influenza vaccine.

This sequence joins TRBV6-5 and TRBJ1-2; the match to TRBD1 covers 11 bases. The J segment lost 7 bases and the V segment lost 0 bases, leaving 7 bases of the junction unmatched. Germline V CDR1 and CDR2: MNHEY, SVGAGI. This CDR3 region has 16 residues. As DNA, the CDR3 is TGTGCCAGCAGTTACTCGCCGGACAGGGGGCTCTCTGGCTACACCTTC. Protein product: CASSYSPDRGLSGYTF.

V and J are TRBV5-6 and TRBJ2-4; D is perhaps TRBD2 (7 bases). V lost 4 bases, J lost 5 bases, and 22 bases lay in between. CDR3 length equals 17 residues. Looked up from germline, CDR1 is SGHDT and CDR2 is YYEEEE. CDR3 sequence (DNA): TGTGCCAGCAGCACCAACAAGGGGGGGTTTTCCGAAAACATTCAGTACTTC. It specifies CASSTNKGGFSENIQYF.

This clonotype has a single count. V and J are TRBV5-1 and TRBJ2-1, with D possibly being TRBD1 (6 bases). Germline V CDR1 and CDR2: SGHRS, YFSETQ. CDR3 size: 12 residues. V was clipped by 1 base and J by 9 bases, with 8 bases between them. The CDR3 is CASSLYRVEQFF. CDR3 DNA: TGCGCCAGCAGCTTGTACAGGGTTGAGCAGTTCTTC. Together with reference TRBV5-1 and TRBJ2-1, the CDR3 gives the full variable domain: KAGVTQTPRYLIKTRGQQVTLSCSPISGHRSVSWYQQTPGQGLQFLFEYFSETQRNKGNFPGRFSGRQFSNSRSEMNVSTLELGDSALYLCASSLYRVEQFFGPGTRLTVL.

This clonotype appeared a few times. V gene TRBV5-1 combines with J gene TRBJ1-5; TRBD1 matches 7 bases. V shed 1 base, J shed 3 bases, and the junction held 4 bases outside the gene matches. The CDR3 is 15 amino acids. Germline V lookup: CDR1 SGHRS, CDR2 YFSETQ. CDR3: CASSLTGDYNQPQHF. CDR3 coding DNA: TGCGCCAGCAGCTTGACAGGGGATTACAATCAGCCCCAGCATTTT. Full variable domain (missing parts from reference TRBV5-1 and TRBJ1-5): KAGVTQTPRYLIKTRGQQVTLSCSPISGHRSVSWYQQTPGQGLQFLFEYFSETQRNKGNFPGRFSGRQFSNSRSEMNVSTLELGDSALYLCASSLTGDYNQPQHFGDGTRLSIL.

This clonotype was counted only a few times. The genes are TRBV20-1 and TRBJ2-3; D is perhaps TRBD2 (5 bases). Germline values: CDR1 DFQATT, CDR2 SNEGSKA (reference sequence). V was shortened by 4 bases and J by 3 bases, with 11 bases between the two germline ends. The CDR3 is 13 amino acids. The CDR3 region has the DNA TGCAGTGCTATTTTCGGGGTGACAGATACGCAGTATTTT. Amino acids: CSAIFGVTDTQYF.

This clonotype came up a few times. The chain employs TRBV28 and TRBJ2-1, with D possibly TRBD1 on 6 matching bases. This CDR3 spans 15 amino acids. CDR1 and CDR2 from the germline V gene are MDHEN and SYDVKM. Trimming stripped 2 bases from V and 5 bases from J, with 13 bases between. The CDR3 sequence: CASSLGGQGNNEQFF. In DNA, the CDR3 is TGTGCCAGCAGTTTAGGTGGGCAGGGGAACAATGAGCAGTTCTTC. Full variable domain (rest looked up from reference TRBV28 and TRBJ2-1): DVKVTQSSRYLVKRTGEKVFLECVQDMDHENMFWYRQDPGLGLRLIYFSYDVKMKEKGDIPEGYSVSREKKERFSLILESASTNQTSMYLCASSLGGQGNNEQFFGPGTRLTVL.

This clonotype was recorded at least ten times. The chain uses TRBV6-1 and TRBJ1-2; D perhaps matches TRBD1 (6 bases). CDR3 length: 12 residues. Germline lookup yields CDR1 MNHNS and CDR2 SASEGT. Trimming removed 11 bases from V and 4 bases from J, with 14 bases in between. The CDR3 protein is CASAGTTYGYTF. In DNA form, the CDR3 reads TGTGCCTCCGCCGGGACAACCTATGGCTACACCTTC.

This clonotype has more than one count but fewer than ten. The rearrangement uses TRBV4-3 and TRBJ1-4; 8 nucleotides align to TRBD1. Germline V gene data show CDR1 as LGHNA and CDR2 as YSLEER. J lost 7 bases, V lost 3 bases, and 10 bases had no gene match. The CDR3 is made up of 16 amino acids. The CDR3 sequence: CASSQTTGGLGEKLFF. The CDR3 nucleotides are TGCGCCAGCAGCCAGACAACAGGGGGGTTAGGTGAAAAACTGTTTTTT.

This clonotype was counted between two and nine times. The rearrangement uses TRBV5-5 and TRBJ1-1, with a tentative D call TRBD1 (6 bases). The germline V gene encodes CDR1 SGHKS and CDR2 YYEKEE (reference sequence). CDR3 size: 14 residues. Trimming took off 5 bases at V and 2 bases at J, with 13 bases between the two ends. The CDR3 is CASRWEGVNTEAFF. CDR3 DNA: TGTGCCAGCAGGTGGGAGGGGGTTAACACTGAAGCTTTCTTT. Supplemented by reference TRBV5-5 and TRBJ1-1, the full variable domain reads DAGVTQSPTHLIKTRGQQVTLRCSPISGHKSVSWYQQVLGQGPQFIFQYYEKEERGRGNFPDRFSARQFPNYSSELNVNALLLGDSALYLCASRWEGVNTEAFFGQGTRLTVV.

This clonotype appeared a few times. This rearrangement joins TRBV20-1 to TRBJ2-3, with a tentative D call TRBD2 (5 bases). Trimming cost V 0 bases and J 6 bases, with 13 bases left between them. The germline V gene encodes CDR1 DFQATT and CDR2 SNEGSKA (reference sequence). The CDR3 sequence is 14 residues long. The CDR3 DNA sequence: TGCAGTGCTAGAGATCTCCGGGGTTCTGATACGCAGTATTTT. It codes for CSARDLRGSDTQYF.

The rearrangement uses TRBV28 and TRBJ1-1; 10 nucleotides agree with TRBD1. V was pared by 3 bases and J by 2 bases, with 12 bases of the junction left unmatched. There are 18 residues in the CDR3. CDR1 is MDHEN and CDR2 is SYDVKM in the germline V gene. The DNA for the CDR3 is TGTGCCAGCAGTTTCCCCAGACAGGGGGCCTACTTAAACACTGAAGCTTTCTTT. Its translation is CASSFPRQGAYLNTEAFF.

This clonotype appeared a few times. J is TRBJ1-5 and V is TRBV6-1; D possibly corresponds to TRBD1 (6 bases). Trimming cost V 8 bases and J 5 bases, with 19 bases left between them. Germline V lookup: CDR1 MNHNS, CDR2 SASEGT. The CDR3 covers 15 residues. The CDR3 reads CASRKSQGTHQPQHF. The CDR3 nucleotides read TGTGCCAGCCGTAAGAGTCAGGGGACCCATCAGCCCCAGCATTTT.

This chain links TRBV5-1 with TRBJ2-7; 7 bases align to TRBD2. The CDR3 consists of 14 residues. V lost 2 bases and J lost 1; bases outside the gene matches: 3. In germline, CDR1 is SGHRS, CDR2 YFSETQ. Here the CDR3 DNA reads TGCGCCAGCAGCTTAAAGCGGGGATCCTACGAGCAGTACTTC. This codes for CASSLKRGSYEQYF.

This clonotype was detected only a few times. This chain connects TRBV7-2 to TRBJ2-2; 7 positions match TRBD1. V dropped 5 bases and J dropped 3; count of bases not matched to a gene: 9. CDR1 and CDR2 (germline): SGHTA, FQGNSA. CDR3 length: 16 amino acids. CDR3 bases: TGTGCCAGCAGCACCAAAGGGGGCGCGCACACCGGGGAGCTGTTTTTT. Amino acid sequence: CASSTKGGAHTGELFF.

This sequence joins TRBV20-1 and TRBJ1-5, with D tentatively TRBD1 (6 bases). Germline V lookup: CDR1 DFQATT, CDR2 SNEGSKA (reference sequence). This CDR3 spans 16 amino acids. V gave up 5 bases and J gave up 2 bases, with 19 bases separating them. The CDR3 DNA follows: TGCAGTGCTCAACCTTCACCGGGACAACGCAATCAGCCCCAGCATTTT. Translation: CSAQPSPGQRNQPQHF.

In its sample, this clonotype was seen many times. This chain uses TRBV5-1 with TRBJ1-3; the D is unclear. Germline values: CDR1 SGHRS, CDR2 YFSETQ. The CDR3 runs to 15 residues. V dropped 1 base and J dropped 4 bases, with 12 bases sitting between them. The CDR3 bases are TGCGCCAGCAGCTTGTCGGCCAATCTCGGAAACACCATATATTTT. It translates to CASSLSANLGNTIYF.

This clonotype was counted ten times or more. The rearrangement uses TRBV28 and TRBJ1-5; 9 bases fit TRBD1. After removal of 3 bases from V and 6 bases from J, the junction contained 3 bases not matched to a gene. Germline-derived CDR1 and CDR2 are MDHEN and SYDVKM. The CDR3 contains 14 residues. The chain's CDR3 is CASSLGTGIQPQHF. CDR3 nucleotides: TGTGCCAGCAGTTTGGGGACAGGGATTCAGCCCCAGCATTTT.

This chain uses TRBV5-1 with TRBJ2-1; D gene ambiguous. CDR3 length: 11 amino acids. Trimming took 4 bases from V and 9 from J, leaving 8 bases between them. Germline V lookup: CDR1 SGHRS, CDR2 YFSETQ. DNA of the CDR3: TGCGCCAGCAGCCCCAGCATTGAGCAGTTCTTC. Its translation: CASSPSIEQFF.

This chain links TRBV13 with TRBJ2-7, with 10 bases that match TRBD2. CDR1 and CDR2 from the germline V gene are PRHDT and FYEKMQ (reference sequence). The length of the CDR3 is 16 residues. The trim removed 5 bases at V and 2 bases at J, leaving 9 bases unmatched. The CDR3 loop reads CASSPEPGTSAYEQYF. The CDR3 bases are TGTGCCAGCAGCCCCGAGCCCGGGACTAGCGCCTACGAGCAGTACTTC.

This clonotype was picked up a small number of times. The chain couples TRBV7-2 to TRBJ2-3, with 10 bases matching TRBD2. The CDR3 contains 16 residues. V lost 1 base and J lost 7; bases outside the gene matches: 8. In germline, CDR1 is SGHTA, CDR2 FQGNSA. The CDR3 bases are TGTGCCAGCAGCTTAGGCGTAGCGGGGGGCCGAAATACGCAGTATTTT. Translating it yields CASSLGVAGGRNTQYF.

This clonotype was seen a few times. The chain joins TRBV20-1 to TRBJ2-1; perhaps TRBD2 as D (6 bases). In germline, CDR1 is DFQATT, CDR2 SNEGSKA (reference sequence). Trimming shortened V by 3 bases and J by 2 bases, and 8 bases separated the two germline ends. The CDR3 contains 13 residues. Here the CDR3 reads CSASRGAYNEQFF. The CDR3 region has the DNA TGCAGTGCTAGCCGCGGGGCCTACAATGAGCAGTTCTTC.

The chain carries TRBV20-1 and TRBJ1-1; tentatively, D is TRBD1 (6 bases). Germline values: CDR1 DFQATT, CDR2 SNEGSKA (reference sequence). This CDR3 spans 14 amino acids. The germline V and J ends were trimmed by 3 bases and 1 base, with 12 bases remaining between them. DNA of the CDR3: TGCAGTGCTAGTCTCGGGACACCGAACACTGAAGCTTTCTTT. Protein: CSASLGTPNTEAFF.

This clonotype turned up a few times. The rearrangement links TRBV6-6 to TRBJ1-2, with D perhaps matching TRBD1 (6 bases). V was pared by 5 bases and J by 6 bases, with 10 bases between. Germline CDR1 is MNHNY and CDR2 is SVGAGI (reference sequence). CDR3 length equals 12 residues. CDR3 sequence (DNA): TGTGCCAGCAGTAGCAGGGGAGATGGCTACACCTTC. Translating gives CASSSRGDGYTF.